Below are 27 T cell receptor beta chains sequenced from a single sample in a study of beta chain features in type 1 diabetes. The antigens these receptors bind are not known. TCRB transcripts that were expressed got sequenced, as all of the isolated RNA had been reverse transcribed. Repertoires were generated with immunoSEQ multiplex PCR, while TCRdb's copy carries only in-frame clones and drops some. The repertoire consists of under 300,000 clones, with 16% occurring once and the leading ten covering approximately 0.086%. Study results and limitations: Type 1 diabetes patients had moderately but significantly shorter TCRB CDR3s in all four CD4+ subsets.

Sample: naive CD4+ T cells from blood. The receptor source for this set is a man under 40 with type 1 diabetes.

The DNA of the CDR3 is TGTGCCAGCAGCCCCCCAATTAGCAATCAGCCCCAGCATTTT. This translates into CASSPPISNQPQHF. This sequence joins TRBV7-9 and TRBJ1-5; D is ambiguous. This CDR3 has 14 amino acids. Trimming took 5 bases from V and 0 from J, leaving 8 bases between them. The V gene's germline CDR1 is SEHNR and CDR2 FQNEAQ (reference sequence).

This chain connects TRBV5-4 to TRBJ1-1; unclear D gene. Trimming cost V 4 bases and J 1 base, with 8 bases left between them. The germline CDR1 and CDR2 sequences are SGHNT and YYREEE (reference sequence). The CDR3 has 13 amino acids. The CDR3 coding sequence is TGTGCCAGCAGCCGAGGCCAGAACACTGAAGCTTTCTTT. It specifies CASSRGQNTEAFF.

The rearrangement uses TRBV7-2 and TRBJ2-7; the match to TRBD1 covers 9 bases. V was pared by 5 bases and J by 12 bases, with 8 bases of the junction left unmatched. This CDR3 has 12 residues. The germline CDR1 and CDR2 sequences are SGHTA and FQGNSA. The CDR3 reads CASSPRTGDPYF. CDR3 nucleotides: TGTGCCAGCAGCCCAAGGACAGGGGATCCGTACTTC.

This clone was recorded a few times. This chain joins TRBV2 and TRBJ2-3; D gene ambiguous. Trimming removed 6 bases at V and 6 bases at J, with 4 bases between. The CDR3 spans 10 residues. Germline values: CDR1 SNHLY, CDR2 FYNNEI. The CDR3 spells CASRLDTQYF. CDR3 DNA sequence: TGTGCCAGCAGGCTCGATACGCAGTATTTT.

This clone was seen a few times. V gene TRBV5-8 combines with J gene TRBJ2-3; D gene ambiguous. CDR1 and CDR2 from the germline V gene are SGHTS and YDEGEE. The V gene lost 4 bases and the J gene lost 5 bases, with 11 bases spanning the gap. This CDR3 has 13 residues. CDR3 nucleotide sequence: TGTGCCAGCAGCCCGATCCTTCGAGATACGCAGTATTTT. This sequence encodes CASSPILRDTQYF.

This clone was detected a few times. This chain uses TRBV7-3 with TRBJ2-3, with no clear D. The CDR3 covers 14 residues. CDR1 SGHTA and CDR2 FQGTGA come from the germline V gene. V dropped 4 bases and J dropped 6 bases, with 14 bases sitting between them. The CDR3 loop reads CASSSYGLEDTQYF. Written as DNA, the CDR3 is TGTGCCAGCAGCTCCTACGGGCTAGAGGATACGCAGTATTTT.

The gene calls are TRBV14 and TRBJ2-3, with D possibly matching TRBD1 (5 bases). The germline V gene has CDR1 SGHDN and CDR2 FVKESK. This CDR3 region has 14 residues. With 1 base removed from V and 5 bases from J, the gap between germline ends came to 10 bases. CDR3 sequence: CASSQVQVQDTQYF. The CDR3 DNA sequence: TGTGCCAGCAGCCAAGTACAGGTTCAAGATACGCAGTATTTT.

This clone occurred a few times. J is TRBJ2-3 and V is TRBV4-1; 12 positions agree with TRBD2. V shed 4 bases, J shed 0 bases, and the junction held 11 bases outside the gene matches. Germline CDR1 is MGHRA and CDR2 is YSYEKL. The CDR3 is made up of 19 amino acids. CDR3 in amino acids: CASSPQPGTSGLSTDTQYF. CDR3 bases: TGCGCCAGCAGCCCGCAACCCGGGACTAGCGGGCTTAGCACAGATACGCAGTATTTT.

This clone was observed a handful of times. V usage is TRBV2 and J usage is TRBJ2-7, with D hard to call. The CDR3 is 12 amino acids. CDR1 and CDR2 (germline): SNHLY, FYNNEI. The germline V and J ends were trimmed by 3 bases and 7 bases, with 10 bases remaining between them. CDR3 amino acids: CASSEGSREQYF. The CDR3 nucleotides are TGTGCCAGCAGTGAGGGAAGTAGGGAGCAGTACTTC.

This clone showed up just a few times. The J gene is TRBJ2-3, the V gene TRBV29-1; D gene ambiguous. V was pared by 7 bases and J by 1 base, with 15 bases between. CDR1 is SQVTM and CDR2 is ANQGSEA in the germline V gene. CDR3 length equals 14 residues. This CDR3 reads CSATAIGGTDTQYF. The CDR3 DNA is TGCAGCGCTACGGCGATTGGGGGCACAGATACGCAGTATTTT.

This clone was seen a few times. The CDR3 bases are TGTGCCAGCACTTTGGACGGAGGCAATGAGCAGTTCTTC. This gives the protein CASTLDGGNEQFF. The chain combines TRBV2 with TRBJ2-1, with D tentatively TRBD2 (5 bases). Germline assignment: CDR1 SNHLY and CDR2 FYNNEI. The length of the CDR3 is 13 residues. V lost 7 bases to trimming and J lost 6 bases, with 13 bases between them.

The rearrangement links TRBV21-1 to TRBJ1-2. TRBV21-1 is labeled a pseudogene. The CDR3 runs 12 residues. CDR3 amino acids: CASSKIRVGYTF. CDR3 DNA sequence: TGTGCCAGCAGCAAGATCCGGGTTGGCTACACCTTC.

V is TRBV14 and J is TRBJ2-5; perhaps TRBD2 as D (6 bases). Germline V gene data show CDR1 as SGHDN and CDR2 as FVKESK. V shed 1 base and J shed 7 bases, with 10 bases lying between them. CDR3 size: 13 residues. CDR3 in DNA: TGTGCCAGCAGCCAAGGGAGGGCCGGGACCCAGTACTTC. Amino acids: CASSQGRAGTQYF.

The sample holds a few counts of this clone. The genes are TRBV29-1 and TRBJ2-3; 9 bases are shared with TRBD2. V lost 4 bases, J lost 0 bases, and 17 bases stayed unmatched. CDR3 length: 19 amino acids. The V gene's germline CDR1 is SQVTM and CDR2 ANQGSEA. The CDR3 is CSVAGLLAGRDTSTDTQYF. The CDR3 region has the DNA TGCAGCGTTGCTGGTCTCCTAGCGGGGCGGGATACTAGCACAGATACGCAGTATTTT.

This clone was detected only a few times. The chain has TRBV7-9 and TRBJ2-5, with 7 bases fitting TRBD2. CDR1 is SEHNR and CDR2 is FQNEAQ in the germline V gene (reference sequence). This CDR3 is 16 amino acids long. V shed 5 bases and J 2 bases; nucleotides not matched to a gene: 11. CDR3: CASSERNGGRQETQYF. The CDR3 DNA sequence: TGTGCCAGCAGCGAACGAAATGGCGGGAGACAAGAGACCCAGTACTTC.

Comments on this clone: The identical CDR3 is also encoded by other nucleotide sequences in the sample. This sequence joins TRBV9 and TRBJ1-1; D remains unclear. There are 14 residues in the CDR3. In germline, CDR1 is SGDLS, CDR2 YYNGEE. V lost 0 bases to trimming and J lost 1 base, with 7 bases between them. CDR3 DNA sequence: TGTGCCAGCAGCGTAGTTTCGGCGAACACTGAAGCTTTCTTT. It encodes CASSVVSANTEAFF.

This clone turned up a few times. CDR3 sequence reads: CAWSVAPGSGGYTF. CDR3 nucleotides: TGTGCCTGGAGTGTAGCCCCAGGGAGTGGCGGCTACACCTTC. The chain is built from TRBV30 and TRBJ1-2, with D perhaps TRBD1 (5 bases). Trimming pared 0 bases from V and 8 bases from J, leaving 16 bases between. This CDR3 region has 14 residues. Germline lookup yields CDR1 GTSNPN and CDR2 SVGIG (reference sequence).

This chain connects TRBV5-4 to TRBJ1-1; D gene unclear. Germline V gene data show CDR1 as SGHNT and CDR2 as YYREEE (reference sequence). This CDR3 spans 11 amino acids. Trimming shortened V by 7 bases and J by 3 bases, and 7 bases separated the two germline ends. The CDR3 DNA is TGTGCCAGCGAGACGGACACTGAAGCTTTCTTT. This encodes CASETDTEAFF.

The chain carries TRBV7-2 and TRBJ2-3; 12 nucleotides match TRBD2. This CDR3 is built from 18 residues. With V trimmed by 4 bases and J by 2 bases, 10 bases remained unmatched. CDR1 is SGHTA, CDR2 FQGNSA, per germline. The CDR3 sequence is CASSSRPGTSGYTDTQYF. CDR3 DNA: TGTGCCAGCAGCTCCCGCCCTGGGACTAGCGGGTACACAGATACGCAGTATTTT. The full variable domain, in which reference TRBV7-2 and TRBJ2-3 provide the parts outside the CDR3, is GAGVSQSPSNKVTEKGKDVELRCDPISGHTALYWYRQSLGQGLEFLIYFQGNSAPDKSGLPSDRFSAERTGGSVSTLTIQRTQQEDSAVYLCASSSRPGTSGYTDTQYFGPGTRLTVL.

The V call is TRBV5-4, the J call TRBJ1-2, with a weak D call TRBD1 (5 bases). Per the germline V gene, CDR1 is SGHNT and CDR2 is YYREEE (reference sequence). This CDR3 has 16 amino acids. V dropped 0 bases and J dropped 0 bases, with 12 bases sitting between them. CDR3 coding DNA: TGTGCCAGCAGCTTGGTTCCAGGGCCCTCTAACTATGGCTACACCTTC. It codes for CASSLVPGPSNYGYTF. The full variable domain, completed using reference TRBV5-4 and TRBJ1-2, is ETGVTQSPTHLIKTRGQQVTLRCSSQSGHNTVSWYQQALGQGPQFIFQYYREEENGRGNFPPRFSGLQFPNYSSELNVNALELDDSALYLCASSLVPGPSNYGYTFGSGTRLTVV.

This chain connects TRBV6-1 to TRBJ2-7; D uncertain. Trimming shortened V by 11 bases and J by 4 bases, and 12 bases separated the two germline ends. Germline loops: CDR1 MNHNS, CDR2 SASEGT. The CDR3 is made up of 11 amino acids. The CDR3 DNA sequence: TGTGCCGGGAACTTCCAGTACGAGCAGTACTTC. It codes for CAGNFQYEQYF.

The V gene is TRBV29-1, the J gene TRBJ1-1, with D possibly matching TRBD1 (6 bases). V dropped 8 bases and J dropped 5 bases, with 18 bases sitting between them. This CDR3 is 13 amino acids long. The germline gives CDR1 SQVTM, CDR2 ANQGSEA. The CDR3 sequence is CSFGQSLLTEAFF. CDR3 DNA sequence: TGCAGCTTTGGACAGTCCCTTCTGACTGAAGCTTTCTTT.

This clone was recorded a few times. The chain links TRBV4-3 to TRBJ2-3; a possible D gene is TRBD2 (6 bases). CDR3 length: 15 amino acids. V was shortened by 0 bases and J by 9 bases, with 16 bases between the two germline ends. The germline V gene has CDR1 LGHNA and CDR2 YSLEER. The CDR3 reads CASSQDRAGTGTQYF. In DNA form, the CDR3 reads TGCGCCAGCAGCCAAGATCGGGCGGGGACCGGGACGCAGTATTTT.

In this sample, this clone turned up a few times. The same CDR3 is also encoded by other DNA sequences in this sample. This chain joins TRBV28 and TRBJ1-2; unclear D gene. The CDR3 spans 12 residues. The V gene's germline CDR1 is MDHEN and CDR2 SYDVKM. Deletions cut 2 bases from V and 2 bases from J, with 3 bases between. The DNA of the CDR3 is TGTGCCAGCAGTTTAGTCAACTATGGCTACACCTTC. Its translation is CASSLVNYGYTF.

This clone showed up just a few times. V gene TRBV29-1 combines with J gene TRBJ1-1; weak D call: TRBD1 (5 bases). Looked up from germline, CDR1 is SQVTM and CDR2 is ANQGSEA. This CDR3 is 12 amino acids long. With 4 bases removed from V and 4 bases from J, the gap between germline ends came to 10 bases. The CDR3 loop is CSVGEGPTEAFF. As DNA, the CDR3 is TGCAGCGTTGGTGAGGGACCCACTGAAGCTTTCTTT.

This clone has just a few counts. This rearrangement joins TRBV19 to TRBJ1-3; D possibly corresponds to TRBD1 (5 bases). Trimming stripped 4 bases from V and 4 bases from J, with 11 bases between. The CDR3 extends over 14 amino acids. The germline CDR1 and CDR2 sequences are LNHDA and SQIVND (reference sequence). The CDR3 nucleotides are TGTGCCAGTAGTAACCGACAGCGAGGAAACACCATATATTTT. It is translated as CASSNRQRGNTIYF.

This clone was seen more than once but under ten times. The V gene is TRBV28, the J gene TRBJ2-1; 8 nucleotides align to TRBD2. The V gene end was trimmed by 8 bases and the J gene end by 5 bases; junction bases not matched to a gene: 11. Germline CDR1 MDHEN, CDR2 SYDVKM. There are 15 residues in the CDR3. The CDR3 DNA reads as TGTGCCAGCGGAAAGGCCGTAGCGGGGCACAATGAGCAGTTCTTC. This gives the protein CASGKAVAGHNEQFF. The whole variable domain, filled in from reference TRBV28 and TRBJ2-1, reads DVKVTQSSRYLVKRTGEKVFLECVQDMDHENMFWYRQDPGLGLRLIYFSYDVKMKEKGDIPEGYSVSREKKERFSLILESASTNQTSMYLCASGKAVAGHNEQFFGPGTRLTVL.